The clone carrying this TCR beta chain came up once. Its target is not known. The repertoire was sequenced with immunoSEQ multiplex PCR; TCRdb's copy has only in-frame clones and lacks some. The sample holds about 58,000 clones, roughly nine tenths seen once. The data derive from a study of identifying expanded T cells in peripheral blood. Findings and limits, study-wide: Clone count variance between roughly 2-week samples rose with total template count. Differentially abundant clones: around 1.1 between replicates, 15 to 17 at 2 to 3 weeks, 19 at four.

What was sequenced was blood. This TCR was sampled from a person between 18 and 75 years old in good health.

This CDR3 reads CASSYSVAGAYNEQFF. DNA for the CDR3: TGTGCCAGCAGTTACTCTGTAGCGGGGGCCTACAATGAGCAGTTCTTC. The V gene is TRBV6-6, the J gene TRBJ2-1; 9 bases are shared with TRBD2. This CDR3 has 16 residues. CDR1 and CDR2 (germline): MNHNY, SVGAGI (reference sequence). V lost 0 bases, J lost 2 bases, and 2 bases stayed unmatched.